The following is a T cell receptor (beta chain) sequence with its context. Deletions cut 3 bases from V and 7 bases from J, with 24 bases between. The length of the CDR3 is 17 residues. CDR1 and CDR2 from the germline V gene are WSHSY and SAAADI. The protocol was immunoSEQ multiplex PCR, while the TCRdb copy is restricted to in-frame clones and leaves out a portion. The data contain approximately 340,000 clones, roughly nine tenths of them singletons. This sample is drawn from a study of Ad26.COV2.S vaccination and SARS-CoV-2 variants. The clonotype comes from a human donor who had recovered from COVID-19. Sample: peripheral blood, taken after recovery from COVID-19. The gene calls are TRBV10-2 and TRBJ1-2, with D tentatively TRBD1 (5 bases). The CDR3: CASSETDRGATESGYTF. The CDR3 DNA sequence: TGCGCCAGCAGTGAAACCGACCGAGGGGCCACCGAGAGTGGCTACACCTTC.